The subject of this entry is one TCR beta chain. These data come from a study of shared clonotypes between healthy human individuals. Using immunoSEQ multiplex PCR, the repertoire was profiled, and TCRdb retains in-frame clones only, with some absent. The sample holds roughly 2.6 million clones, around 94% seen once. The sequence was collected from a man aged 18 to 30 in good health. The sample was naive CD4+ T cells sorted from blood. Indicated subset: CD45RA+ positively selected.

The CDR3 DNA follows: TGCGCCAGCAGCACCAGGACAGGGGGCGTGGGGGAGAACACTGAAGCTTTCTTT. Translated, it gives CASSTRTGGVGENTEAFF. The V call is TRBV5-1, the J call TRBJ1-1; 11 positions agree with TRBD1. The CDR3 runs to 18 residues. Germline loops: CDR1 SGHRS, CDR2 YFSETQ. V lost 4 bases and J lost 1; bases outside the gene matches: 12.